The clone carrying this TCR beta chain was seen a handful of times. Its antigen remains unidentified. Template switching introduced a universal primer site, and the cDNA bore unique molecular identifiers. MiXCR, run by TCRdb on the 5' RACE reads, gives a single entry per CDR3 protein. The sample includes about 390,000 distinct CDR3 sequences, approximately 10% of them seen just once. The data stem from a study of identical twins. Study outcomes and limitations: Carriage of fewer insertions was seen in abundant cord blood beta clonotypes, whereas memory repertoires showed none. The models systematically underestimated how much out-of-frame TCR alpha was shared in monozygotic twins.

Unmatched junction bases numbered 10, after V lost 5 bases and J lost 5 bases. The CDR3 is 15 residues long. The germline CDR1 and CDR2 sequences are MNHEY and SVGAGI. The TCR was taken from a woman aged 50 to 65 in good health. Material for sequencing was naive T cells sorted from blood. The genes are TRBV6-5 and TRBJ2-5, with 8 positions matching TRBD2. CDR3 sequence: CASSKPGLGVETQYF. CDR3 DNA sequence: TGTGCCAGCAGTAAACCGGGACTAGGAGTTGAGACCCAGTACTTC.